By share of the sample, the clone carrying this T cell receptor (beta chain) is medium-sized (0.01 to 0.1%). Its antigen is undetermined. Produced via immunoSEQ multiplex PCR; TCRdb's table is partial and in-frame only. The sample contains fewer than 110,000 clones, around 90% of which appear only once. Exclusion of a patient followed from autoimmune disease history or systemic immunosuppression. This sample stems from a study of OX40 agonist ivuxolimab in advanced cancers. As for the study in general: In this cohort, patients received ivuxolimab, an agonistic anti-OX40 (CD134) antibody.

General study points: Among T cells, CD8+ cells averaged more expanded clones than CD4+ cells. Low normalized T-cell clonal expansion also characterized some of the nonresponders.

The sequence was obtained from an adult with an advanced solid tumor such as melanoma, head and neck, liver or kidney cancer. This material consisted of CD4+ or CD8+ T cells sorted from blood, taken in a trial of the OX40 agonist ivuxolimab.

The CDR3 nucleotides are TGTGCCAGCAGCGGCTCCGGGACAGGGTTGGAGACCCAGTACTTC. Protein: CASSGSGTGLETQYF. The chain recombines TRBV9 with TRBJ2-5, with 9 positions matching TRBD1. V dropped 3 bases and J dropped 5; count of bases not matched to a gene: 8. This CDR3 is built from 15 residues. The germline V gene has CDR1 SGDLS and CDR2 YYNGEE.